This is a list of T cell receptor beta chains from one sample in a study of blood T cell repertoires in COVID-19. Generated by immunoSEQ multiplex PCR, the TCRdb table keeps only in-frame clones and is missing some. The profile shows 200,000 to 300,000 clones, 85% of them singletons. The sample taken for sequencing was peripheral blood. Every receptor here comes from a man in his fifties or sixties with COVID-19, enrolled during active disease. Each CDR3 is given with its conserved first and last residue. D genes are given only for firm matches. Expanded clones are given a class, and other clones once, few, many or no size at all.

.,TRBV9,TRBD2,TRBJ2-1,CASSVGPGGPIDEQFF,TGTGCCAGCAGCGTAGGGCCGGGGGGGCCGATAGATGAGCAGTTCTTC
.,TRBV29-1,.,TRBJ2-1,CSVTYYQSPGNEQFF,TGCAGCGTGACCTATTATCAGTCCCCGGGGAATGAGCAGTTCTTC
.,TRBV3-1/TRBV3-2,.,TRBJ2-6,CASSPAASGANVLTF,TGTGCCAGCAGTCCAGCGGCGTCTGGGGCCAACGTCCTGACTTTC
.,TRBV27,.,TRBJ2-3,CASSLTPGTLGGDTQYF,TGTGCCAGCAGTTTAACGCCCGGGACCCTCGGGGGAGATACGCAGTATTTT
.,TRBV30,.,TRBJ1-2,CAWRTQGPYTF,TGTGCCTGGAGAACACAGGGCCCCTACACCTTC
.,TRBV30,TRBD1,TRBJ2-7,CAWTLSGTAREQYF,TGTGCCTGGACTCTCTCCGGGACAGCTCGAGAGCAGTACTTC
.,TRBV5-1,.,TRBJ1-2,CASSPRGFYGYTF,TGCGCCAGCAGTCCGCGAGGGTTCTATGGCTACACCTTC
once,TRBV18,.,TRBJ2-1,CASSPPERVGYNEQFF,TGTGCCAGCTCACCACCGGAGAGGGTGGGGTACAATGAGCAGTTCTTC
.,TRBV30,TRBD1,TRBJ1-2,CAWSRQGVGYGYTF,TGTGCCTGGAGCCGACAGGGAGTGGGCTATGGCTACACCTTC
once,TRBV3-1/TRBV3-2,.,TRBJ2-5,CASSQDKIWGLQETQYF,TGTGCCAGCAGCCAAGATAAGATCTGGGGCCTCCAAGAGACCCAGTACTTC
once,TRBV6-5,.,TRBJ2-6,CASSSGVGANVLTF,TGTGCCAGCAGTTCAGGGGTTGGGGCCAACGTCCTGACTTTC
.,TRBV19,.,TRBJ2-4,CASSDHRARNIQYF,TGTGCCAGTAGTGACCACAGGGCACGGAACATTCAGTACTTC
.,TRBV3-1/TRBV3-2,TRBD2,TRBJ2-5,CASRRGKETQYF,TGTGCCAGCAGGCGGGGGAAAGAGACCCAGTACTTC
.,TRBV27,.,TRBJ1-2,CASSLTPEAFGYTF,TGTGCCAGCAGTCTCACCCCTGAGGCGTTTGGCTACACCTTC
.,TRBV3-1/TRBV3-2,.,TRBJ1-4,CASSQAYTRGEKLFF,TGTGCCAGCAGCCAAGCTTACACTCGGGGTGAAAAACTGTTTTTT
.,TRBV11-2,TRBD2,TRBJ2-1,CASSFGTSGANYNEQFF,TGTGCCAGCAGCTTTGGGACTAGCGGGGCCAACTACAATGAGCAGTTCTTC
.,TRBV28,.,TRBJ1-2,CASSLGAGGYGYTF,TGTGCCAGCAGTTTAGGGGCCGGTGGATATGGCTACACCTTC
once,TRBV6-6,TRBD1,TRBJ1-4,CASSYPGTEGLFF,TGTGCCAGCAGTTACCCTGGGACAGAGGGACTGTTTTTT
.,TRBV5-4,TRBD2,TRBJ2-1,CASSPPGLAGGLPYNEQFF,TGTGCCAGCAGCCCCCCGGGACTAGCGGGGGGATTGCCCTACAATGAGCAGTTCTTC
.,TRBV11-2,TRBD2,TRBJ2-1,CASSIGLAGLEQFF,TGTGCCAGCAGCATAGGACTAGCGGGGCTTGAGCAGTTCTTC
.,TRBV7-3,.,TRBJ2-3,CASSPRPGITDTQYF,TGTGCCAGCAGCCCTCGACCAGGGATCACAGATACGCAGTATTTT
.,TRBV6-5,.,TRBJ1-1,CASSSGSGNLEAFF,TGTGCCAGCAGTTCGGGAAGTGGGAATCTTGAAGCTTTCTTT
.,TRBV27,.,TRBJ2-2,CASSQRTIPGELFF,TGTGCCAGCAGTCAGCGGACCATCCCCGGGGAGCTGTTTTTT
.,TRBV5-6,.,TRBJ1-5,CASSLGGRGVVQPQHF,TGTGCCAGCAGCTTGGGTGGAAGGGGTGTCGTTCAGCCCCAGCATTTT
.,TRBV7-2,.,TRBJ1-6,CASSSGQNSPLHF,TGTGCCAGCAGCTCCGGACAGAATTCACCCCTCCACTTT
.,TRBV3-1/TRBV3-2,.,TRBJ2-1,CASSQDLRVIEQFF,TGTGCCAGCAGCCAAGATCTACGCGTCATTGAGCAGTTCTTC
.,TRBV20-1,.,TRBJ2-7,CSARQGREQYF,TGCAGTGCTAGACAGGGTCGCGAGCAGTACTTC
.,TRBV11-2,TRBD1,TRBJ1-6,CASSLGNRGNSPLHF,TGTGCCAGCAGCTTAGGGAACAGGGGAAATTCACCCCTCCACTTT
.,TRBV5-5,TRBD1,TRBJ2-2,CASSLEGDRYTGELFF,TGTGCCAGCAGCTTGGAAGGGGACAGATACACCGGGGAGCTGTTTTTT
.,TRBV7-8,.,TRBJ2-2,CASSPTRGTGELFF,TGTGCCAGCAGCCCGACCAGGGGAACCGGGGAGCTGTTTTTT
once,TRBV5-1,.,TRBJ2-2,CASSSEFRGELFF,TGCGCCAGCAGCTCCGAGTTCCGGGGGGAGCTGTTTTTT
.,TRBV18,.,TRBJ2-2,CASSQGLNTGELFF,TGTGCCAGCTCACAGGGACTTAACACCGGGGAGCTGTTTTTT
.,TRBV5-5,.,TRBJ1-1,CASSLGRRGTEAFF,TGTGCCAGCAGCTTGGGGCGCAGGGGCACTGAAGCTTTCTTT
.,TRBV11-3,TRBD2,TRBJ2-1,CASSYESGGYNEQFF,TGTGCCAGCAGCTACGAGAGCGGGGGGTACAATGAGCAGTTCTTC
.,TRBV3-1/TRBV3-2,TRBD2,TRBJ2-1,CASSPKGPGRGGSYNEQFF,TGTGCCAGCAGCCCGAAGGGCCCCGGGCGGGGGGGTTCCTACAATGAGCAGTTCTTC
.,TRBV18,TRBD1,TRBJ2-7,CASSPILGQGAKYEQYF,TGTGCCAGCTCACCTATACTGGGACAGGGGGCGAAATACGAGCAGTACTTC
.,TRBV5-1,.,TRBJ2-7,CASSPDNSYEQYF,TGCGCCAGCAGCCCGGACAACTCCTACGAGCAGTACTTC
.,TRBV11-2,TRBD1,TRBJ1-2,CASSFSLRGQGAYGYTF,TGTGCCAGCAGCTTTAGTCTACGGGGACAGGGGGCCTATGGCTACACCTTC
.,TRBV7-2,TRBD2,TRBJ2-3,CASSSPKGLAGGVTDTQYF,TGTGCCAGCAGCTCGCCAAAGGGACTAGCGGGGGGGGTCACAGATACGCAGTATTTT
.,TRBV14,TRBD2,TRBJ2-3,CASSQLRGGGTDTQYF,TGTGCCAGCAGCCAGCTACGGGGGGGTGGAACAGATACGCAGTATTTT
.,TRBV5-1,TRBD1,TRBJ1-2,CASSGHGTVGYGYTF,TGCGCCAGCAGCGGACACGGGACAGTGGGCTATGGCTACACCTTC
.,TRBV9,.,TRBJ1-6,CASSVVDGSSSSYNSPLHF,TGTGCCAGCAGCGTAGTAGATGGGAGTTCGAGCTCCTATAATTCACCCCTCCACTTT
.,TRBV28,.,TRBJ2-1,CASIPRTAMYNEQFF,TGTGCCAGCATTCCTAGGACAGCCATGTACAATGAGCAGTTCTTC
.,TRBV5-4,TRBD1,TRBJ1-1,CASSPGTGGAVSTEAFF,TGTGCCAGCAGCCCAGGGACAGGGGGCGCGGTAAGCACTGAAGCTTTCTTT
.,TRBV9,TRBD2,TRBJ2-5,CASSPRAGGETQYF,TGTGCCAGCAGCCCCAGGGCGGGGGGAGAGACCCAGTACTTC
.,TRBV6-4,.,TRBJ1-1,CASSRGGNTEAFF,TGTGCCAGCAGTAGAGGGGGAAACACTGAAGCTTTCTTT
.,TRBV5-1,TRBD1,TRBJ2-3,CASSPGQGGTDTQYF,TGCGCCAGCAGCCCGGGACAGGGCGGCACAGATACGCAGTATTTT
.,TRBV30,TRBD1,TRBJ2-5,CAWSAGGVETQYF,TGTGCCTGGAGCGCAGGGGGAGTTGAGACCCAGTACTTC
.,TRBV5-1,TRBD1,TRBJ1-1,CASRGQGGGNTEAFF,TGCGCCAGCAGGGGACAGGGAGGGGGGAACACTGAAGCTTTCTTT
.,TRBV19,.,TRBJ1-1,CASSMFVSNTEAFF,TGTGCCAGTAGTATGTTTGTATCCAACACTGAAGCTTTCTTT
.,TRBV5-4,TRBD1,TRBJ2-3,CASSGQALGDTQYF,TGTGCCAGCAGTGGACAGGCCCTCGGGGATACGCAGTATTTT